This TCR beta chain was identified in a study of identical twins. Findings and caveats of the study: Monozygotic twins shared more out-of-frame TCR alpha than recombination models predicted.

Comment on this clonotype: The antigen remains unidentified.

CDR1 is SGHTA, CDR2 FQGNSA, per germline. The CDR3 covers 15 residues. Trimming pared 5 bases from V and 1 base from J, leaving 14 bases between. TCRdb reprocessed the 5' RACE reads via MiXCR and lists one record per CDR3 protein. This table holds hundreds of thousands of distinct CDR3 sequences, around 22% found once. These same data were also listed under a study on yellow fever vaccine responses in identical twins.

The genes are TRBV7-2 and TRBJ2-5; D unresolved. The sequenced sample consisted of CD4+ T cells sorted from blood. The TCR originated in a woman under 30 in good health. DNA of the CDR3: TGTGCCAGCAGCCCCTCAGTCGGATCCCAAGAGACCCAGTACTTC. Translating gives CASSPSVGSQETQYF.